Listed below are T cell receptor beta chains from one sample, sequenced in a study of cytomegalovirus exposure and HLA in healthy donors. TCRdb keeps only in-frame clones here, not all; method: immunoSEQ multiplex PCR. The sample includes some 190,000 clones, more than 75% of them seen just once. Sequencing was done on a sample of PBMCs. The receptors were gathered from a man aged 40-55 years in good health and CMV-seronegative. Each CDR3 is given with its conserved first and last residue. Fields, in order: D gene, J gene, V gene, clone size, CDR3 length, CDR3 DNA, CDR3 protein. The D gene is left open where the match is weak. Clone size, where shown, is once, few, many, or a class for clones that have expanded.

-	TRBJ2-5	TRBV25-1	-	14	TGTGCCAGCAGTGCGAGCAGGGCTCGGGAGACCCAGTACTTC	CASSASRARETQYF
TRBD1	TRBJ2-5	TRBV5-1	-	16	TGCGCCAGCAGCTTGTCGGGGACAGGCCTCCAAGAGACCCAGTACTTC	CASSLSGTGLQETQYF
-	TRBJ2-1	TRBV9	-	14	TGTGCCAGCAGCGGAAGACCGGGCTACAATGAGCAGTTCTTC	CASSGRPGYNEQFF
TRBD1	TRBJ1-6	TRBV5-6	few	16	TGTGCCAGCAGCTCCCGGGACAGGGCCCATTTTTCACCCCTCCACTTT	CASSSRDRAHFSPLHF
-	TRBJ1-1	TRBV7-3	-	13	TGTGCCAGCAGCTTATTAGAGAACACTGAAGCTTTCTTT	CASSLLENTEAFF
TRBD1	TRBJ1-2	TRBV19	-	15	TGTGCCAGTAGTATACCAGGGGGCCGAGACTATGGCTACACCTTC	CASSIPGGRDYGYTF
TRBD1	TRBJ2-7	TRBV10-1	-	16	TGCGCCAGCAGTGAGTATCAGGGGGCTCAAAGGTACGAGCAGTACTTC	CASSEYQGAQRYEQYF
TRBD1	TRBJ1-3	TRBV6-4	-	15	TGTGCCAGCAGTAACAGGGGGTGGGCTGGAAACACCATATATTTT	CASSNRGWAGNTIYF
-	TRBJ2-5	TRBV6-1	once	14	TGTGCCAGCAGTGCATCCAGGGCCCGGGAGACCCAGTACTTC	CASSASRARETQYF
-	TRBJ2-5	TRBV7-9	-	14	TGTGCCAGCATCGAAACAGGGTATCAAGAGACCCAGTACTTC	CASIETGYQETQYF
TRBD1	TRBJ1-2	TRBV6-5	few	14	TGTGCCACTACAGGACAGGGGAAGAGGAATGGCTACACCTTC	CATTGQGKRNGYTF
TRBD1	TRBJ2-7	TRBV4-1	-	16	TGCGCCAGCAGCCAATCCGGACAGGGGGGCTCCTACGAGCAGTACTTC	CASSQSGQGGSYEQYF
TRBD2	TRBJ2-1	TRBV29-1	-	14	TGCAGCGGAGGACTAGCGGGACTTTACAATGAGCAGTTCTTC	CSGGLAGLYNEQFF
TRBD2	TRBJ2-1	TRBV4-3	-	18	TGCGCCAGCAGCCAACTCGCCCCCGTCCTAGCGGGAGATGATGAGCAGTTCTTC	CASSQLAPVLAGDDEQFF
TRBD1	TRBJ1-5	TRBV2	-	12	TGTGCCAGCAGGACATTCCGGGACAGGACTTCTTTT	CASRTFRDRTSF
TRBD1	TRBJ1-2	TRBV7-2	once	16	TGTGCCAGCAGTTCGTATACAGGGGCGAGGGACTATGGCTACACCTTC	CASSSYTGARDYGYTF
TRBD2	TRBJ2-3	TRBV15	once	15	TGTGCCACCAGCAGAGATCGGGGAGGGACAGATACGCAGTATTTT	CATSRDRGGTDTQYF
-	TRBJ2-2	TRBV7-3	-	15	TGTGCCAGCAGCGATCGTCGCGGGGCGGGCGGGGAGCTGTTTTTT	CASSDRRGAGGELFF
TRBD1	TRBJ2-7	TRBV7-9	-	13	TGTTCCAGCAGCTCCAGGGGGCCCTACGAGCAGTACTTC	CSSSSRGPYEQYF
-	TRBJ1-3	TRBV7-9	few	16	TGTGCCAGCAGCTCCCCCTCCGGGAGCTCTGGAAACACCATATATTTT	CASSSPSGSSGNTIYF
-	TRBJ1-4	TRBV9	-	16	TGTGCCAGCAGCGGGGGAAACTGGAGGCTTAATGAAAAACTGTTTTTT	CASSGGNWRLNEKLFF
TRBD1	TRBJ1-1	TRBV5-1	-	16	TGCGCCAGCAGCCCGGGACAGGAGGGGGGGAACACTGAAGCTTTCTTT	CASSPGQEGGNTEAFF
TRBD2	TRBJ2-7	TRBV18	-	18	TGTGCCAGCTCACCACCTCTGGCAACTAGCGGGTACCTCTACGAGCAGTACTTC	CASSPPLATSGYLYEQYF
-	TRBJ1-5	TRBV28	-	17	TGTGCCAGCAGTTTTTCGGGGGCGGGAGGTCGCAATCAGCCCCAGCATTTT	CASSFSGAGGRNQPQHF
TRBD1	TRBJ2-1	TRBV2	-	14	TGTGCCAGCAGTGAGACAGGGGGGTACAATGAGCAGTTCTTC	CASSETGGYNEQFF
TRBD1	TRBJ2-6	TRBV5-1	-	15	TGCGCCAGCACTCCCACAGGGGCTGGGGCCAACGTCCTGACTTTC	CASTPTGAGANVLTF
-	TRBJ2-7	TRBV7-6	-	13	TGTGCCAGCAGCCCCCGTTACTCCTACGAGCAGTACTTC	CASSPRYSYEQYF
-	TRBJ2-1	TRBV4-1	-	17	TGCGCCAGCAGCCTACCGACTGGGGGGGCTTCCTACAATGAGCAGTTCTTC	CASSLPTGGASYNEQFF
TRBD2	TRBJ2-7	TRBV6-1	-	15	TGTGCCAGCAGTGATTACAGCGGGGGGATTTACGAGCAGTACTTC	CASSDYSGGIYEQYF
-	TRBJ2-7	TRBV29-1	-	15	TGCGGCGTTGGTAGAGAGGACAGACGGACCTACGAGCAGTACTTC	CGVGREDRRTYEQYF
-	TRBJ2-7	TRBV7-8	few	15	TGTGCCAGCAGCTTAGCGCCAGGGTCTTCCTACGAGCAGTACTTC	CASSLAPGSSYEQYF
-	TRBJ1-2	TRBV7-9	-	14	TGTGCCAGCAGCTCCTCGACAGCTAACTATGGCTACACCTTC	CASSSSTANYGYTF
TRBD1	TRBJ2-7	TRBV20-1	-	11	TGCAGTGCTAGTGACAGGGATGAGCAGTACTTC	CSASDRDEQYF
-	TRBJ2-3	TRBV28	-	14	TGTGCCAGCAGTTATGCGGGCCGGCCAGATACGCAGTATTTT	CASSYAGRPDTQYF